Below, 22 T cell receptor beta chains from the same sample are listed, as sequenced in a study of shared clonotypes between healthy human individuals. Measured with immunoSEQ multiplex PCR; TCRdb has only the in-frame clones, and not every one. The profile shows around 2.5 million clones, roughly 93% of them singletons. Sequencing was done on a sample of naive CD4+ T cells from PBMCs. Subset indicated: CD45RA+ positively selected. These receptor sequences come from a man younger than 35 in good health. Some clones in this sample may be carry-over from other donors' samples.

The chain combines TRBV4-3 with TRBJ2-2; 7 bases are shared with TRBD2. CDR3 size: 15 residues. Losses at the gene ends were 0 bases for V and 3 bases for J; bases not matched to a gene: 1. CDR1 and CDR2 (germline): LGHNA, YSLEER. In DNA form, the CDR3 reads TGCGCCAGCAGCCAAGACGGGAGGTACACCGGGGAGCTGTTTTTT. It encodes CASSQDGRYTGELFF.

The CDR3 loop reads CASGLVRSGAGNTEAFF. Here the CDR3 DNA reads TGTGCTAGTGGTTTGGTACGGTCCGGGGCCGGTAACACTGAAGCTTTCTTT. The rearrangement joins TRBV12-5 to TRBJ1-1, with TRBD1 as a possible D gene (5 bases). The CDR3 has 17 residues. The V end was cut by 0 bases, the J end by 2 bases, with 16 bases between. Per the germline V gene, CDR1 is LGHNT and CDR2 is FRNRAP.

The V and J genes are TRBV9 and TRBJ2-3, with 8 bases aligning to TRBD2. J gave up 0 bases and V 3 bases, and 6 bases lay outside the gene matches. The CDR3 totals 16 residues. Looked up from germline, CDR1 is SGDLS and CDR2 is YYNGEE. This CDR3 reads CASSAPSGSSTDTQYF. DNA for the CDR3: TGTGCCAGCAGCGCCCCTAGCGGGTCTAGCACAGATACGCAGTATTTT.

V and J are TRBV15 and TRBJ1-3; D remains ambiguous. The CDR3 loop spans 15 amino acids. V was pared by 3 bases and J by 0 bases, with 9 bases between. The germline CDR1 and CDR2 sequences are LNHNV and YYDKDF (reference sequence). The CDR3 DNA is TGTGCCACCAGCAGGGGGTACGACTCTGGAAACACCATATATTTT. As protein: CATSRGYDSGNTIYF.

The chain joins TRBV5-1 to TRBJ2-1, with 7 bases fitting TRBD2. This CDR3 has 17 residues. Germline-derived CDR1 and CDR2 are SGHRS and YFSETQ. The V and J ends lost 0 bases and 10 bases, in that order; junction bases with no gene match: 16. Here the CDR3 reads CASSLGAFGTIQGEQFF. As DNA, the CDR3 is TGCGCCAGCAGCTTGGGGGCCTTCGGGACTATACAAGGGGAGCAGTTCTTC.

A remark on this clone: This CDR3 is also generated by other DNA sequences in the sample. The chain combines TRBV5-4 with TRBJ1-4; D is undetermined. The CDR3 has 14 amino acids. Germline CDR1 and CDR2: SGHNT and YYREEE (reference sequence). The V end was cut by 3 bases, the J end by 0 bases, with 6 bases between. CDR3 sequence (DNA): TGTGCCAGCAGCTCCGAGGCAACTAATGAAAAACTGTTTTTT. It specifies CASSSEATNEKLFF.

The chain couples TRBV18 to TRBJ2-1; the match to TRBD2 covers 7 bases. The length of the CDR3 is 17 residues. V shed 2 bases and J 0 bases; nucleotides not matched to a gene: 7. CDR1 and CDR2 from the germline V gene are KGHSH and LQKENI. In DNA form, the CDR3 reads TGTGCCAGCTCACCAATATTAGCGGGCAGCTCCTACAATGAGCAGTTCTTC. Protein sequence: CASSPILAGSSYNEQFF.

The chain couples TRBV18 to TRBJ1-1; 7 bases line up with TRBD1. Germline V lookup: CDR1 KGHSH, CDR2 LQKENI. V dropped 6 bases and J dropped 7; count of bases not matched to a gene: 11. The CDR3 has 14 residues. CDR3 DNA: TGTGCCAGCTCCGCCCGGGCCACAGGGGATGAAGCTTTCTTT. As protein: CASSARATGDEAFF.

As DNA, the CDR3 is TGTGCCAGCAGTTTCGGGGGCAATTCGAGGGGCTACACCTTC. The encoded protein is CASSFGGNSRGYTF. The J gene is TRBJ1-2, the V gene TRBV28; a weak D match, TRBD1 (6 bases). The V gene lost 3 bases and the J gene lost 8 bases, with 16 bases spanning the gap. The CDR3 is made up of 14 amino acids. Germline CDR1 reads MDHEN; CDR2 reads SYDVKM.

The chain couples TRBV2 to TRBJ2-7; no clear D. Between the trimmed V and J ends, which lost 6 bases and 6 bases, there was a span of 9 bases. From germline, CDR1 is SNHLY and CDR2 FYNNEI. This CDR3 is 11 amino acids long. DNA of the CDR3: TGTGCCAGCAGCTTGACCCGCGAGCAGTACTTC. Its protein product is CASSLTREQYF.

The chain combines TRBV2 with TRBJ2-7, with D unresolved. V shed 0 bases and J shed 3 bases, with 9 bases lying between them. This CDR3 spans 14 amino acids. Germline V gives CDR1 SNHLY, CDR2 FYNNEI. CDR3: CASSEAPVNYEQYF. The CDR3 DNA sequence: TGTGCCAGCAGTGAAGCGCCGGTTAACTACGAGCAGTACTTC. Full variable domain (outside the CDR3, taken from reference TRBV2 and TRBJ2-7): EPEVTQTPSHQVTQMGQEVILRCVPISNHLYFYWYRQILGQKVEFLVSFYNNEISEKSEIFDDQFSVERPDGSNFTLKIRSTKLEDSAMYFCASSEAPVNYEQYFGPGTRLTVT.

The chain couples TRBV13 to TRBJ2-5; 12 bases match TRBD1. Trimming removed 6 bases from V and 4 bases from J; junction bases left unmatched: 12. CDR1 PRHDT and CDR2 FYEKMQ come from the germline V gene (reference sequence). The CDR3 has 17 amino acids. The chain's CDR3 is CASSSTGTGGFRETQYF. DNA for the CDR3: TGTGCCAGCAGTTCAACCGGGACAGGGGGCTTTAGAGAGACCCAGTACTTC.

This clone was observed a few times. The chain joins TRBV7-9 to TRBJ1-1; D not certain. CDR1 is SEHNR, CDR2 FQNEAQ, per germline (reference sequence). This CDR3 is 15 amino acids long. With 6 bases removed from V and 7 bases from J, the gap between germline ends came to 21 bases. The CDR3 is CASSRALPQSVEAFF. CDR3 bases: TGTGCCAGCAGTCGTGCGCTGCCCCAAAGCGTTGAAGCTTTCTTT.

The chain recombines TRBV5-5 with TRBJ1-3; D gene ambiguous. Trimming left V 0 bases short and J 0 bases short, with 7 bases between. The germline V gene has CDR1 SGHKS and CDR2 YYEKEE (reference sequence). The CDR3 extends over 15 amino acids. CDR3 in amino acids: CASSLDGPSGNTIYF. The DNA of the CDR3 is TGTGCCAGCAGCTTGGACGGACCCTCTGGAAACACCATATATTTT.

V usage is TRBV5-1 and J usage is TRBJ2-5, with 9 bases identical to TRBD1. The V and J ends lost 2 bases and 2 bases, in that order; junction bases with no gene match: 4. The CDR3 length is 15 residues. Looked up from germline, CDR1 is SGHRS and CDR2 is YFSETQ. The CDR3 DNA is TGCGCCAGCAGCTTAGACAGGGGGAAACAAGAGACCCAGTACTTC. It encodes CASSLDRGKQETQYF.

This clone was seen more than once but under ten times. This chain joins TRBV28 and TRBJ1-4, with D maybe TRBD1 (5 bases). The CDR3 length is 15 residues. The germline V gene has CDR1 MDHEN and CDR2 SYDVKM. V shed 6 bases and J shed 5 bases, with 16 bases lying between them. The DNA for the CDR3 is TGTGCCAGCAGCTATCCGGGACGGATAAATGAAAAACTGTTTTTT. Its translation: CASSYPGRINEKLFF.

The genes are TRBV5-1 and TRBJ2-1; 13 bases map to TRBD2. CDR1 and CDR2 from the germline V gene are SGHRS and YFSETQ. This CDR3 region has 19 residues. V lost 4 bases and J lost 7; bases outside the gene matches: 17. Written as DNA, the CDR3 is TGCGCCAGCAGCACCCTCGGACTAGCGGGAGTGGCTGGGGGAAATGAGCAGTTCTTC. This codes for CASSTLGLAGVAGGNEQFF. The full variable domain, completed using reference TRBV5-1 and TRBJ2-1, is KAGVTQTPRYLIKTRGQQVTLSCSPISGHRSVSWYQQTPGQGLQFLFEYFSETQRNKGNFPGRFSGRQFSNSRSEMNVSTLELGDSALYLCASSTLGLAGVAGGNEQFFGPGTRLTVL.

DNA for the CDR3: TGTGCCAGCAGCCCCGGACTAGCTCAGTATTTT. As protein: CASSPGLAQYF. This sequence joins TRBV9 and TRBJ2-3; 8 positions agree with TRBD2. The germline gives CDR1 SGDLS, CDR2 YYNGEE. With V trimmed by 4 bases and J by 12 bases, 4 bases remained unmatched. CDR3 length equals 11 residues.

The chain has TRBV29-1 and TRBJ2-5; D perhaps matches TRBD1 (6 bases). From germline, CDR1 is SQVTM and CDR2 ANQGSEA. V lost 6 bases, J lost 4 bases, and 21 bases lay in between. There are 15 residues in the CDR3. The CDR3 sequence is CSVPSEQGSPETQYF. The CDR3 nucleotides are TGCAGCGTCCCCTCGGAACAGGGTTCTCCAGAGACCCAGTACTTC.

The chain couples TRBV20-1 to TRBJ2-7; unclear D gene. Looked up from germline, CDR1 is DFQATT and CDR2 is SNEGSKA (reference sequence). The length of the CDR3 is 11 residues. V was shortened by 7 bases and J by 3 bases, with 10 bases between the two germline ends. CDR3 sequence (DNA): TGCAGTGTCATAGAGGTCTACGAGCAGTACTTC. Amino acid sequence: CSVIEVYEQYF.

This clone was detected a few times. The gene calls are TRBV30 and TRBJ1-1; a weak D match, TRBD1 (5 bases). Between the trimmed V and J ends, which lost 0 bases and 5 bases, there was a span of 19 bases. Germline loops: CDR1 GTSNPN, CDR2 SVGIG (reference sequence). CDR3 length: 16 amino acids. CDR3 DNA sequence: TGTGCCTGGAGTGTACGTACCGGGACCCTCGGGACTGAAGCTTTCTTT. It codes for CAWSVRTGTLGTEAFF.

The chain combines TRBV29-1 with TRBJ2-1, with 13 bases lining up with TRBD2. This CDR3 region has 15 residues. V was clipped by 2 bases and J by 5 bases; unmatched bases: 3. The germline CDR1 and CDR2 sequences are SQVTM and ANQGSEA. Written as DNA, the CDR3 is TGCAGCGTTGAAAGGACTAGCGGGGGAGACAATGAGCAGTTCTTC. This gives the protein CSVERTSGGDNEQFF.